This record looks at one TCR beta chain sequence and its context. Its binding antigen is unknown. Base qualities were left out, and no much larger clone turns up one base away. CDR1 and CDR2, looked up from the germline V gene, are SQVTM and ANQGSEA. V sheds 3 bases and J sheds 2 bases, leaving 11 bases between their ends. The CDR3 sequence holds 14 residues, the cysteine and phenylalanine included. Of all the DNA, just the CDR3 is kept, 42 bases in frame from base 1. High-throughput TCRbeta CDR3 sequencing of frozen genomic DNA was performed by immunoSEQ, with PCR amplification, mapping, bias correction and internal controls included. The authors' analysis ran thus. Productive rearrangements were kept, and unique TCRbeta sequences were defined by CDR3 nucleotide sequence plus V and J gene. For classification of a sequence as donor-reactive, at least 5-fold expansion in CFSE-low cells relative to unstimulated pre-transplant cells and a frequency of at least 0.01% were required. Minimum frequency thresholds were set for each subject on the basis of the unstimulated sample with the lowest template count, so that a detection power of at least 90% was ensured. Jensen-Shannon divergence between the top 1000 TCRbeta sequences post-transplant and pre-transplant was used to measure repertoire turnover. Changes in detection of donor-reactive sequences were tested with two-sided Fisher's exact tests. TCRdb stores this immuneACCESS table with in-frame sequences only. Part of the clones is absent; in the studies checked, under half of the shortfall reflects unresolved V genes, and no reason is known for the rest. V and J calls and clone size come straight from that table; D and trimming were deduced from the DNA. Within this sample are tens of thousands of clones, with 90% of them counted one time only. The top ten clones comprise under 3.5% of the sample.

Interpreted using the paper, the time point label stands for: pre-transplant. Thawed unstimulated PBMCs were stained for CD3, CD4 and CD8 and FACS-sorted into CD3+CD4+ and CD3+CD8+ populations. Each of the 8 studied subjects was randomized to immunosuppression withdrawal. The Qiagen DNeasy Blood and Tissue Kit was used for genomic DNA isolation. This sample was taken from a study of T cell clones after liver transplantation (dated by TCRdb to the late 2010s). Looking at the study overall: The samples were obtained from ITN030ST, a randomized trial that attempted immunosuppression withdrawal within 2 years after liver transplantation. Donor-reactive T cell clones were identified by TCRbeta sequencing following a pre-transplant mixed lymphocyte reaction and were subsequently tracked in post-transplant blood. As an antigen-independent comparator for donor-reactive sequences, third party-reactive TCRbeta sequences were also identified from pre-transplant MLRs. Three of the eight recipients were HCV-positive; the others were transplanted for non-autoimmune, non-viral indications. Until randomization at 12-24 months post-transplant, subjects were given standard immunosuppression, with no induction therapy. To count as tolerant, a recipient had to stay completely off immunosuppression for at least one year without liver enzymes climbing beyond twice the upper limit of normal. Blood samples were collected pre-transplant, pre-randomization before withdrawal, and post-randomization after either complete withdrawal or failed withdrawal. The studied cohort comprised 8 liver transplant recipients, 3 classified as tolerant and 5 as non-tolerant.

On the study overall, not on this receptor specifically: A greater decline was seen for donor-reactive sequences than for third party-reactive sequences, suggesting partial antigen-specific deletion unrelated to withdrawal success. Because no allograft tissue specimens were available, donor-reactive T cells may have migrated into the graft instead of being deleted. In two subjects, low numbers of available donor cells limited the measurable donor-reactive repertoire. The conclusions were considered preliminary, being limited by small, heterogeneous patient numbers and non-standardized post-transplant time points. When repertoire turnover was taken into account, detection of donor-reactive sequences was significantly reduced in 7 of 8 subjects for CD4 and in 8 of 8 subjects for CD8. A significant post-transplant decrease in circulating donor-reactive CD4 TCRbeta sequences was observed in most of the 8 subjects, irrespective of tolerance or HCV status.

The receptor chain draws on TRBV29-1 and TRBJ2-1; the D gene remains uncertain. This TCR was recovered from a human donor who received a liver transplant. The sequences come from CD4+ T cells from blood, collected before liver transplant. The DNA sequence is given as TGCAGCGTTGAGTTAGGGCAGCCCTACAATGAGCAGTTCTTC. Its translation reads: CSVELGQPYNEQFF.